This T cell receptor beta chain was identified in a study of blood T cell repertoires in COVID-19. Study background: COVID-19 samples from acute and convalescent phases originated in the United States, Italy and Spain. Sources were T cells, B-cell-depleted T cells, or PBMCs; the material itself was cDNA or gDNA.

The CDR3 has 17 residues. The V gene lost 2 bases and the J gene lost 1 base, with 17 bases spanning the gap. The germline CDR1 and CDR2 sequences are PRHDT and FYEKMQ (reference sequence). Sequenced by immunoSEQ multiplex PCR; TCRdb stores in-frame clones only, minus some. The repertoire holds over 350,000 clones, with approximately 90% as singletons. The participants were between about 18 and 90 years old and came from 24 US areas. Cohorts were based on clinical histories the participants reported. Sample: PBMCs or T cells enriched from blood (not recorded which). The V call is TRBV13, the J call TRBJ1-1, with D perhaps matching TRBD1 (5 bases). The source of this sequence is a woman younger than 45 with acute COVID-19. The CDR3 region has the DNA TGTGCCAGCAGCTTAATGGCTGGATTGGGGGGGAACACTGAAGCTTTCTTT. This codes for CASSLMAGLGGNTEAFF.